This entry lists 7 T cell receptor beta chains sequenced from one sample in a study of blood T cell repertoires in COVID-19. Assay used: immunoSEQ multiplex PCR; TCRdb lists only in-frame clones, some missing. The repertoire consists of 50,000 to 70,000 clones, with approximately 80% occurring once and the leading ten covering roughly a fifth. The sample comprised peripheral blood. These receptors originate from a man in his fifties with active or convalescent COVID-19.

This clone has just a few counts. The V gene is TRBV6-2 or TRBV6-3, the J gene TRBJ2-2; D may be TRBD2 (6 bases). CDR3 length equals 13 residues. Trimming took 4 bases from V and 5 from J, leaving 8 bases between them. Germline-derived CDR1 and CDR2 are MNHEY and SVGEGT. The CDR3 region has the DNA TGTGCCAGCAGTTGGGGAGGAACCGGGGAGCTGTTTTTT. Its protein is CASSWGGTGELFF.

This sequence joins TRBV10-3 and TRBJ1-1; D call uncertain. The CDR3 covers 14 residues. Germline V gene lookup returns CDR1 ENHRY and CDR2 SYGVKD. Trimming removed 2 bases at V and 0 bases at J, with 7 bases between. The DNA for the CDR3 is TGTGCCATCAGTGAGGGCTCAATGAACACTGAAGCTTTCTTT. Translated, it gives CAISEGSMNTEAFF.

The chain employs TRBV10-1 and TRBJ2-1; TRBD2 might be the D (6 bases). CDR3 length equals 14 residues. Germline-derived CDR1 and CDR2 are WNHNN and SYGVQD (reference sequence). V lost 3 bases, J lost 5 bases, and 11 bases lay in between. In nucleotides, the CDR3 is TGCGCCAGCAGTGATTCCGGGGGAAACAATGAGCAGTTCTTC. It specifies CASSDSGGNNEQFF.

This clone was seen once. This sequence joins TRBV5-1 and TRBJ2-7; D is unresolved. V lost 5 bases and J 5 bases, leaving 14 bases between the germline ends. The germline V gene has CDR1 SGHRS and CDR2 YFSETQ. The CDR3 is 13 amino acids. This CDR3 reads CASSRSGENEQYF. DNA for the CDR3: TGCGCCAGCAGTCGAAGTGGAGAAAACGAGCAGTACTTC.

This chain uses TRBV7-9 with TRBJ1-4; weak D call: TRBD1 (5 bases). This CDR3 spans 14 amino acids. Germline V lookup: CDR1 SEHNR, CDR2 FQNEAQ (reference sequence). Trimming pared 4 bases from V and 5 bases from J, leaving 11 bases between. CDR3 coding DNA: TGTGCCAGCAGCTCCGACAGTACAAATGAAAAACTGTTTTTT. It yields the protein CASSSDSTNEKLFF.

The V and J genes are TRBV5-5 and TRBJ1-5; no definite D call. Trimming took 0 bases from V and 7 from J, leaving 8 bases between them. Germline CDR1 and CDR2: SGHKS and YYEKEE (reference sequence). This CDR3 is 13 amino acids long. CDR3 bases: TGTGCCAGCAGCTTGGAACACCCCCAGCCCCAGCATTTT. This encodes CASSLEHPQPQHF. The variable domain in full, completed from reference TRBV5-5 and TRBJ1-5, reads DAGVTQSPTHLIKTRGQQVTLRCSPISGHKSVSWYQQVLGQGPQFIFQYYEKEERGRGNFPDRFSARQFPNYSSELNVNALLLGDSALYLCASSLEHPQPQHFGDGTRLSIL.

This chain uses TRBV6-5 with TRBJ2-2; possibly TRBD2 for D (5 bases). Trimming removed 0 bases at V and 7 bases at J, with 12 bases between. Germline V gives CDR1 MNHEY, CDR2 SVGAGI. The CDR3 extends over 15 amino acids. Here the CDR3 reads CASSYSLEGFGELFF. In DNA form, the CDR3 reads TGTGCCAGCAGTTACTCTCTAGAGGGATTCGGGGAGCTGTTTTTT.